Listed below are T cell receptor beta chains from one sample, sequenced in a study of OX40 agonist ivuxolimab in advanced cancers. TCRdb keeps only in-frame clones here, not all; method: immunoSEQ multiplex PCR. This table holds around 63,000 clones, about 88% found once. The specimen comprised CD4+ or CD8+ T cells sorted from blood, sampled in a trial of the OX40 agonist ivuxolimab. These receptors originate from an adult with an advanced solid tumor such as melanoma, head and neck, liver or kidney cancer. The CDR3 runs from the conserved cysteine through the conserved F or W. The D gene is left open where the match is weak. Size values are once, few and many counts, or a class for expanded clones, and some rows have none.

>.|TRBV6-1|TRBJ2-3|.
CASSAQAGGTDTQYF
TGTGCCAGCAGTGCGCAGGCAGGAGGGACAGATACGCAGTATTTT
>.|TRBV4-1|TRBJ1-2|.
CASSQGRVRDYGYTF
TGCGCCAGCAGCCAAGGGAGGGTAAGAGACTATGGCTACACCTTC
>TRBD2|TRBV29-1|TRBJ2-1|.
CSVEDQASGSWDEQFF
TGCAGCGTTGAAGATCAGGCTAGCGGGAGTTGGGATGAGCAGTTCTTC
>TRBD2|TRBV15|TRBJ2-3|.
CATSRVTSGSELQYF
TGTGCCACCAGCAGAGTTACTAGCGGGAGTGAACTGCAGTATTTT
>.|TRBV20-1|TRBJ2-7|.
CSVGPEQYF
TGCAGTGTTGGCCCCGAGCAGTACTTC
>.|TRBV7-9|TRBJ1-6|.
CASSLAPNSPLHF
TGTGCCAGCAGCTTAGCTCCGAATTCACCCCTCCACTTT
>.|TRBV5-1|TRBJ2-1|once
CASSLEGQSSYNEQFF
TGCGCCAGCAGCTTGGAAGGACAGAGCTCCTACAATGAGCAGTTCTTC
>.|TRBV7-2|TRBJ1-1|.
CASKSQGVNTEAFF
TGTGCCAGCAAGTCTCAGGGTGTGAACACTGAAGCTTTCTTT
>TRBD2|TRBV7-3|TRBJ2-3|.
CASSSLAGTTDTQYF
TGTGCCAGCAGCTCCCTAGCGGGGACCACAGATACGCAGTATTTT
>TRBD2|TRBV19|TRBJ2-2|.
CASSFRTSNTGELFF
TGTGCCAGTAGTTTCCGGACTAGCAACACCGGGGAGCTGTTTTTT